Each of the 3 T cell receptor beta chains below was sequenced from the same sample in a study of T cells after yellow fever vaccination. TCRdb redid the calling of the 5' RACE reads with MiXCR, one entry per CDR3 protein. The sample has approximately 550,000 distinct CDR3 sequences, less than 20% seen once. The source was PBMCs, collected 15 days after the yellow fever booster vaccination. These receptors all stem from a man in his thirties or forties who received the YFV17D yellow fever vaccine.

In its sample, this clonotype was seen a few times. The chain has TRBV6-1 and TRBJ2-7; 8 bases agree with TRBD2. Per germline, CDR1 MNHNS and CDR2 SASEGT. The CDR3 loop spans 14 amino acids. With 7 bases clipped from V and 4 bases from J, the junction kept 9 bases outside the gene matches. Written as DNA, the CDR3 is TGTGCCAGCAACCCGAGCGGGGGCCTATACGAGCAGTACTTC. It is translated as CASNPSGGLYEQYF.

The sample holds many counts of this clonotype. The chain uses TRBV5-1 and TRBJ2-1, with a weak D call TRBD2 (6 bases). Looked up from germline, CDR1 is SGHRS and CDR2 is YFSETQ. Between the trimmed V and J ends, which lost 2 bases and 9 bases, there was a span of 12 bases. The CDR3 loop spans 13 amino acids. The CDR3 spells CASSLGVEGEQFF. The DNA of the CDR3 is TGCGCCAGCAGCTTAGGCGTGGAGGGTGAGCAGTTCTTC.

J is TRBJ2-3 and V is TRBV20-1; D is perhaps TRBD1 or TRBD2 (5 bases each). The V and J ends lost 3 bases and 1 base respectively, with 11 bases between them. This CDR3 region has 14 residues. CDR1 and CDR2 from the germline V gene are DFQATT and SNEGSKA (reference sequence). CDR3 coding DNA: TGCAGTGCTAGCCCGGGACCAGGCACAGATACGCAGTATTTT. Protein sequence: CSASPGPGTDTQYF.